This TCR beta chain was profiled in a study of blood T cell repertoires in COVID-19. Study-level background: Acute-phase and convalescent COVID-19 samples originated in the United States, Italy and Spain. PBMCs, B-cell-depleted T cells, or T cells were the source of the cDNA or gDNA that made up the material.

Authors' processing steps: Reference gene primer amplification yielded estimated nucleated cell counts. The table came from immunoSEQ multiplex PCR; TCRdb's copy has only in-frame clones and leaves some out. V, J and clone size are those of that table, while D and trimming were read from the DNA. The data show about 170,000 clones, around four fifths seen once. The CDR3 is 15 residues long. CDR1 and CDR2 from the germline V gene are SGHVS and FNYEAQ. V shed 1 base and J shed 0 bases, with 9 bases lying between them. Followed over time, Seattle patients had been enrolled while infection was active. The chain employs TRBV7-6 and TRBJ1-1; unclear D gene. The sequenced sample consisted of peripheral blood. This sequence was found in an elderly woman with COVID-19, enrolled during active disease. DNA for the CDR3: TGTGCCAGCAGCTTAGTTCCAGACATGAACACTGAAGCTTTCTTT. Translating it yields CASSLVPDMNTEAFF. Using reference TRBV7-6 and TRBJ1-1 for the parts outside the CDR3, the full variable domain is GAGVSQSPRYKVTKRGQDVALRCDPISGHVSLYWYRQALGQGPEFLTYFNYEAQQDKSGLPNDRFSAERPEGSISTLTIQRTEQRDSAMYRCASSLVPDMNTEAFFGQGTRLTVV.